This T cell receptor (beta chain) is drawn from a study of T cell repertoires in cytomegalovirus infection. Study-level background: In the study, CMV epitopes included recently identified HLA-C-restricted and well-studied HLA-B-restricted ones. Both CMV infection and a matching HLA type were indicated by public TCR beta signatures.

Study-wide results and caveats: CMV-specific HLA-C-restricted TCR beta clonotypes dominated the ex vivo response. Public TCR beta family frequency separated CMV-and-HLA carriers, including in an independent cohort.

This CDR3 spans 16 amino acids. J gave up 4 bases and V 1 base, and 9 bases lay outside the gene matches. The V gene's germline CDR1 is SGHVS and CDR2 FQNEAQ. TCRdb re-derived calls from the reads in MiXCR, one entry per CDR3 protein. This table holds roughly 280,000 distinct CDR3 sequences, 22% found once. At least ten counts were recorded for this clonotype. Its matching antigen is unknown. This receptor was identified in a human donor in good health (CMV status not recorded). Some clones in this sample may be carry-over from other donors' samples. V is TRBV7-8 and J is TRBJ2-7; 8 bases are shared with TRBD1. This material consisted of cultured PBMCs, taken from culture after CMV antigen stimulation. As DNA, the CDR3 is TGTGCCAGCAGCTTAGTGGGCAGGGGGCAAGGGTACGAGCAGTACTTC. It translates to CASSLVGRGQGYEQYF.